These 28 T cell receptor beta chains were all obtained from the same sample, sequenced in a study of OX40 agonist ivuxolimab in advanced cancers. Clones were sequenced by immunoSEQ multiplex PCR, and TCRdb holds only the in-frame ones, with some missing. The sample yields tens of thousands of clones, approximately 92% seen once. Sequenced here: CD4+ or CD8+ T cells sorted from blood, sampled in a trial of the OX40 agonist ivuxolimab. The receptors originated from an adult with an advanced solid tumor such as melanoma, head and neck, liver or kidney cancer.

V is TRBV7-9 and J is TRBJ2-2; no definite D call. This CDR3 has 14 residues. CDR1 and CDR2 from the germline V gene are SEHNR and FQNEAQ (reference sequence). Trimming pared 5 bases from V and 4 bases from J, leaving 11 bases between. The CDR3 sequence is CASSPQATTGELFF. The CDR3, as DNA: TGTGCCAGCAGCCCTCAGGCAACCACCGGGGAGCTGTTTTTT.

The CDR3 DNA sequence: TGCGCCAGCAGTTTCGGACTGTGGGACACTGAAGCTTTCTTT. Protein: CASSFGLWDTEAFF. The rearrangement uses TRBV5-1 and TRBJ1-1; D remains ambiguous. Between the trimmed V and J ends, which lost 5 bases and 3 bases, there was a span of 14 bases. This CDR3 contains 14 residues. Germline V gene sequence: CDR1 SGHRS, CDR2 YFSETQ. The whole variable domain, remainder taken from reference TRBV5-1 and TRBJ1-1, is KAGVTQTPRYLIKTRGQQVTLSCSPISGHRSVSWYQQTPGQGLQFLFEYFSETQRNKGNFPGRFSGRQFSNSRSEMNVSTLELGDSALYLCASSFGLWDTEAFFGQGTRLTVV.

The V gene is TRBV19, the J gene TRBJ2-7, with D possibly matching TRBD1 (6 bases). The germline V and J ends were trimmed by 9 bases and 2 bases, with 17 bases remaining between them. Germline CDR1 LNHDA, CDR2 SQIVND (reference sequence). The CDR3 contains 14 residues. The CDR3 region is CASTDRDKPYEQYF. The CDR3, as DNA: TGTGCCAGCACCGATCGGGACAAGCCCTACGAGCAGTACTTC.

The gene calls are TRBV9 and TRBJ1-1, with D possibly TRBD1 on 6 matching bases. Germline V gene data show CDR1 as SGDLS and CDR2 as YYNGEE. Between the trimmed V and J ends, which lost 0 bases and 4 bases, there was a span of 13 bases. This CDR3 region has 15 residues. CDR3 in DNA: TGTGCCAGCAGCGTAGAGGGCAGGGGTCTCACTGAAGCTTTCTTT. Translated, it gives CASSVEGRGLTEAFF.

This rearrangement joins TRBV10-1 to TRBJ2-3, with TRBD2 identical over 8 bases. From germline, CDR1 is WNHNN and CDR2 SYGVQD (reference sequence). The CDR3 extends over 16 amino acids. The junction had 11 bases not matched to a gene; V was cut back by 6 bases and J by 3 bases. CDR3 sequence reads: CASRGSRAGETDTQYF. The CDR3 region has the DNA TGCGCCAGCAGAGGATCTAGAGCGGGAGAGACAGATACGCAGTATTTT.

The rearrangement links TRBV19 to TRBJ1-2; no firm D call. This CDR3 spans 12 amino acids. V lost 6 bases to trimming and J lost 7 bases, with 12 bases between them. The germline V gene has CDR1 LNHDA and CDR2 SQIVND (reference sequence). As DNA, the CDR3 is TGTGCCAGTAGCCCACAGTCGGTTGGCTACACCTTC. This gives the protein CASSPQSVGYTF.

This sequence joins TRBV6-1 and TRBJ2-7; D is uncertain. V lost 2 bases, J lost 7 bases, and 6 bases lay in between. The CDR3 loop spans 11 amino acids. Germline CDR1 is MNHNS and CDR2 is SASEGT. For the CDR3, the DNA is TGTGCCAGCAGTGAATCTAGGGAGCAGTACTTC. Protein: CASSESREQYF.

The chain couples TRBV10-3 to TRBJ1-4; D perhaps matches TRBD1 (5 bases). This CDR3 comprises 15 residues. In germline, CDR1 is ENHRY, CDR2 SYGVKD. V lost 0 bases to trimming and J lost 1 base, with 6 bases between them. CDR3 sequence: CAISESGGTNEKLFF. DNA for the CDR3: TGTGCCATCAGTGAGTCGGGGGGAACTAATGAAAAACTGTTTTTT.

J is TRBJ1-5 and V is TRBV9, with 9 bases matching TRBD1. V lost 4 bases to trimming and J lost 2 bases; unmatched junction nucleotides: 4. CDR1 is SGDLS, CDR2 YYNGEE, per germline. CDR3 length: 15 amino acids. This chain's CDR3 is CASSPRDRGNQPQHF. DNA of the CDR3: TGTGCCAGCAGCCCCCGGGACAGGGGCAATCAGCCCCAGCATTTT. Full variable domain (remainder filled in from reference TRBV9 and TRBJ1-5): DSGVTQTPKHLITATGQRVTLRCSPRSGDLSVYWYQQSLDQGLQFLIQYYNGEERAKGNILERFSAQQFPDLHSELNLSSLELGDSALYFCASSPRDRGNQPQHFGDGTRLSIL.

The chain has TRBV6-6 and TRBJ2-7, with 9 bases aligning to TRBD2. The germline V gene has CDR1 MNHNY and CDR2 SVGAGI (reference sequence). V lost 0 bases, J lost 9 bases, and 6 bases stayed unmatched. The CDR3 length is 14 residues. The CDR3 region is CASSYSSGGGSQYF. The CDR3 nucleotides are TGTGCCAGCAGTTACTCTAGCGGGGGTGGTTCGCAGTACTTC.

DNA of the CDR3: TGTGCCAGCAGCTTAGCAGGGACTACAGCCCTTAAAGTCGGGGAGCTGTTTTTT. This sequence encodes CASSLAGTTALKVGELFF. This chain connects TRBV7-6 to TRBJ2-2; 7 nucleotides match TRBD2. CDR3 length: 18 residues. The V gene end was trimmed by 0 bases and the J gene end by 7 bases; junction bases not matched to a gene: 14. CDR1 and CDR2 (germline): SGHVS, FNYEAQ.

The chain employs TRBV5-1 and TRBJ1-4, with D hard to call. There are 15 residues in the CDR3. From germline, CDR1 is SGHRS and CDR2 YFSETQ. Trimming took off 5 bases at V and 4 bases at J, with 15 bases between the two ends. This CDR3 reads CASRRTGKSNEKLFF. The CDR3, as DNA: TGCGCCAGCAGAAGAACGGGAAAGAGTAATGAAAAACTGTTTTTT. Supplemented by reference TRBV5-1 and TRBJ1-4, the full variable domain reads KAGVTQTPRYLIKTRGQQVTLSCSPISGHRSVSWYQQTPGQGLQFLFEYFSETQRNKGNFPGRFSGRQFSNSRSEMNVSTLELGDSALYLCASRRTGKSNEKLFFGSGTQLSVL.

The chain joins TRBV4-1 to TRBJ2-1, with no clear D. The CDR3 totals 14 residues. In germline, CDR1 is MGHRA, CDR2 YSYEKL. The ends were cut back, 0 bases at V and 2 bases at J, with 5 bases in the middle. The CDR3 nucleotides read TGCGCCAGCAGCCAAGAACGAGCCTACAATGAGCAGTTCTTC. Its translation is CASSQERAYNEQFF.

The gene calls are TRBV30 and TRBJ1-4; the D gene is possibly TRBD1 (6 bases). With 7 bases removed from V and 6 bases from J, the gap between germline ends came to 15 bases. Germline loops: CDR1 GTSNPN, CDR2 SVGIG (reference sequence). The CDR3 runs 13 residues. The CDR3 loop reads CALGGAGDEKLFF. DNA of the CDR3: TGTGCCTTAGGGGGGGCAGGGGATGAAAAACTGTTTTTT.

The chain recombines TRBV19 with TRBJ2-7; 9 nucleotides agree with TRBD1. The J segment lost 3 bases and the V segment lost 6 bases, leaving 6 bases of the junction unmatched. The CDR3 totals 14 residues. Germline CDR1 and CDR2: LNHDA and SQIVND (reference sequence). The CDR3 DNA reads TGTGCCAGTAGCTCCGGGACAGGGATCTACGAGCAGTACTTC. Encoded protein: CASSSGTGIYEQYF.

There are a few counts of this clone. DNA of the CDR3: TGTGCCAGCAGCACCCAGGGGGGACTCCGTGGGCCGAATCAGCCCCAGCATTTT. Translated: CASSTQGGLRGPNQPQHF. The chain carries TRBV21-1 and TRBJ1-5; the listed D gene, TRBD1, was not tested against the DNA. TRBV21-1 has pseudogene status. The CDR3 is 18 residues long.

The CDR3: CSVARGREAADTQYF. In nucleotides, the CDR3 is TGCAGCGTTGCCCGGGGGCGGGAGGCCGCAGATACGCAGTATTTT. The chain is built from TRBV29-1 and TRBJ2-3, with TRBD2 matching over 8 bases. The CDR3 sequence is 15 residues long. CDR1 is SQVTM, CDR2 ANQGSEA, per germline. The V and J ends lost 4 bases and 4 bases, in that order; junction bases with no gene match: 10.

The table lists this clone with a count of one. The J gene is TRBJ1-4, the V gene TRBV2; D call uncertain. The CDR3 spans 14 residues. Trimming pared 3 bases from V and 0 bases from J, leaving 5 bases between. CDR1 and CDR2 (germline): SNHLY, FYNNEI. This CDR3 is CASSDGTTNEKLFF. The DNA of the CDR3 is TGTGCCAGCAGTGACGGGACAACTAATGAAAAACTGTTTTTT.

The J gene is TRBJ2-2, the V gene TRBV9; D possibly corresponds to TRBD1 (5 bases). V shed 0 bases and J shed 4 bases, with 10 bases lying between them. The CDR3 consists of 15 residues. Germline values: CDR1 SGDLS, CDR2 YYNGEE. The CDR3 region is CASSVAGLSTGELFF. The DNA for the CDR3 is TGTGCCAGCAGCGTAGCAGGGTTGAGCACCGGGGAGCTGTTTTTT.

This sequence joins TRBV7-9 and TRBJ1-1; 8 bases map to TRBD1. Germline V gives CDR1 SEHNR, CDR2 FQNEAQ (reference sequence). This CDR3 comprises 16 residues. With 5 bases clipped from V and 4 bases from J, the junction kept 12 bases outside the gene matches. The CDR3 nucleotides are TGTGCCAGCAGCGCGACTACAGGGGGGGGGAGCACTGAAGCTTTCTTT. It is translated as CASSATTGGGSTEAFF.

The chain joins TRBV6-1 to TRBJ1-4, with D possibly matching TRBD1 (6 bases). Trimming stripped 1 base from V and 7 bases from J, with 13 bases between. CDR1 and CDR2 from the germline V gene are MNHNS and SASEGT. This CDR3 spans 15 amino acids. Written as DNA, the CDR3 is TGTGCCAGCAGTGAAGGTCAGGGGCGAGCTGAAAAACTGTTTTTT. Amino acid sequence: CASSEGQGRAEKLFF.

J is TRBJ2-6 and V is TRBV7-9; no definite D call. From germline, CDR1 is SEHNR and CDR2 FQNEAQ (reference sequence). The V end lost 10 bases, the J end lost 0 bases, and 10 bases lay between the germline ends. This CDR3 spans 14 amino acids. The CDR3 loop is CAITPRSGANVLTF. The CDR3 DNA reads as TGTGCCATCACCCCCCGCTCTGGGGCCAACGTCCTGACTTTC.

The V call is TRBV11-2, the J call TRBJ2-5, with 8 bases matching TRBD1. V shed 5 bases and J 2 bases; nucleotides not matched to a gene: 10. CDR1 is SGHAT, CDR2 FQNNGV, per germline. CDR3 size: 16 residues. The CDR3 spells CASSRYGQGEQETQYF. CDR3 nucleotide sequence: TGTGCCAGCAGCCGTTACGGACAGGGAGAACAAGAGACCCAGTACTTC.

The chain uses TRBV21-1 and TRBJ1-5. TRBV21-1 is a pseudogene locus. The CDR3 runs to 13 residues. Here the CDR3 DNA reads TGTGCCAGCAGCAAAGGGCGCAGCCAGCCCCAGCATTTT. This sequence encodes CASSKGRSQPQHF.

This rearrangement joins TRBV11-3 to TRBJ2-3; unclear D gene. Germline CDR1 is SGHNT and CDR2 is YENEEA. The V end was cut by 6 bases, the J end by 6 bases, with 13 bases between. The CDR3 spans 13 residues. CDR3 residues: CASSSPALDTQYF. In nucleotides, the CDR3 is TGTGCCAGCAGTTCCCCGGCTCTGGATACGCAGTATTTT.

CDR3 nucleotide sequence: TGTGCCAGCAGCGTAGGGGGTGGAGGAGAAGGCTACAATGAGCAGTTCTTC. Its protein product is CASSVGGGGEGYNEQFF. This chain connects TRBV9 to TRBJ2-1; TRBD2 is a possible D gene (5 bases). Looked up from germline, CDR1 is SGDLS and CDR2 is YYNGEE. V lost 0 bases, J lost 3 bases, and 16 bases lay in between. This CDR3 spans 17 amino acids.

CDR3 nucleotide sequence: TGTGCCAGCAGCCTGACAGGGGGGGGATCACCCCTCCACTTT. Translation: CASSLTGGGSPLHF. V gene TRBV7-8 combines with J gene TRBJ1-6, with 9 bases identical to TRBD1. CDR3 length: 14 amino acids. J gave up 10 bases and V 5 bases, and 6 bases lay outside the gene matches. Germline values: CDR1 SGHVS, CDR2 FQNEAQ.

The sample holds one count of this clone. V usage is TRBV12-5 and J usage is TRBJ2-7; D might be TRBD2 (7 bases). CDR1 LGHNT and CDR2 FRNRAP come from the germline V gene. CDR3 length equals 13 residues. The germline V and J ends were trimmed by 3 bases and 7 bases, with 13 bases remaining between them. This CDR3 reads CASGFKGEGEQYF. CDR3 nucleotides: TGTGCTAGTGGTTTTAAGGGGGAGGGGGAGCAGTACTTC.